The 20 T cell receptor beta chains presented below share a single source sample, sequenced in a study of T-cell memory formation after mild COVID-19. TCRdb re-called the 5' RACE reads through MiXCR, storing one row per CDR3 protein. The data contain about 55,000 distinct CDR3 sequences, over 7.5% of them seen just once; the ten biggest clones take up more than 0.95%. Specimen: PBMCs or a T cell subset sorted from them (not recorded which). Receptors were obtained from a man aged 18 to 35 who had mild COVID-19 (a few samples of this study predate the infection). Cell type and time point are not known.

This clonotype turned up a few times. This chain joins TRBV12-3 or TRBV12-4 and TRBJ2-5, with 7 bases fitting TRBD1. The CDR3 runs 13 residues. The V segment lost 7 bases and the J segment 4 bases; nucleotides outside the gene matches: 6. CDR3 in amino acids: CASNLNRGETQYF. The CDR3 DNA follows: TGTGCCAGCAACCTGAACAGGGGAGAGACCCAGTACTTC.

The CDR3 loop reads CSAPIPGRGTEAFF. The CDR3 DNA is TGCAGTGCTCCCATCCCAGGGAGGGGCACTGAAGCTTTCTTT. V and J are TRBV20-1 and TRBJ1-1; D possibly corresponds to TRBD1 (5 bases). This CDR3 is built from 14 residues. CDR1 is DFQATT, CDR2 SNEGSKA, per germline (reference sequence). The V end was cut by 5 bases, the J end by 4 bases, with 17 bases between.

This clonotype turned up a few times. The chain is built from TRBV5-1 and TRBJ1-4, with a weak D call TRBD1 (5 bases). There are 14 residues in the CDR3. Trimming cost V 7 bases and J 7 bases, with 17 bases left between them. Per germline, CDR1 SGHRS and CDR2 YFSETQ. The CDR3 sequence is CASAHPGRSEKLFF. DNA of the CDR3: TGCGCCAGCGCCCACCCAGGGAGAAGTGAAAAACTGTTTTTT.

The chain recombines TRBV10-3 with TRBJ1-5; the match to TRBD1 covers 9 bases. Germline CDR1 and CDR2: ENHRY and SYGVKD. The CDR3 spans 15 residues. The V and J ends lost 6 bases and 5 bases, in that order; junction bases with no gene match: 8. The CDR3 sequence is CAIRNGQGRHQPQHF. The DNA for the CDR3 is TGTGCCATCAGAAACGGACAGGGGAGGCATCAGCCCCAGCATTTT.

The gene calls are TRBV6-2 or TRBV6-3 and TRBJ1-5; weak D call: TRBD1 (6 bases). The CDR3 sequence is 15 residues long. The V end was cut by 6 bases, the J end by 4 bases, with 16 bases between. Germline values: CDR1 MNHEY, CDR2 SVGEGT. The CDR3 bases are TGTGCCAGCAGCCGGGGGCAGGGTCTAAATCAGCCCCAGCATTTT. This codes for CASSRGQGLNQPQHF.

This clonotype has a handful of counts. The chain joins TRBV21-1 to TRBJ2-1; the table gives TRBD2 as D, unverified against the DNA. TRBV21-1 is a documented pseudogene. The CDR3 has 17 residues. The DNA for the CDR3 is TGTGCCAGCAGCAAAGAGGAGGTGGGATTGTCCTACAATGAGCAGTTCTTC. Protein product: CASSKEEVGLSYNEQFF.

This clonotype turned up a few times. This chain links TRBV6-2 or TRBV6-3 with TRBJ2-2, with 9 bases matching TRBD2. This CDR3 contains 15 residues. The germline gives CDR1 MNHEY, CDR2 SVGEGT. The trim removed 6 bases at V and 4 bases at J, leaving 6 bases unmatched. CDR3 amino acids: CASSPAGGITGELFF. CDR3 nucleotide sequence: TGTGCCAGCAGCCCAGCGGGGGGTATCACCGGGGAGCTGTTTTTT.

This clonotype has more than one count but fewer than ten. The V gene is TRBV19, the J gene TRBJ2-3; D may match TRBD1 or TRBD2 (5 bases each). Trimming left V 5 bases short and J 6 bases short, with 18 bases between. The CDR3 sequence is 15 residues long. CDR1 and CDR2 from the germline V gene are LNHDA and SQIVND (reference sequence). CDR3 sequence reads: CASSVPGRSLDTQYF. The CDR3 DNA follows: TGTGCCAGTAGTGTTCCGGGACGATCCTTGGATACGCAGTATTTT. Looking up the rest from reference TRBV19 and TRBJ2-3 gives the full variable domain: DGGITQSPKYLFRKEGQNVTLSCEQNLNHDAMYWYRQDPGQGLRLIYYSQIVNDFQKGDIAEGYSVSREKKESFPLTVTSAQKNPTAFYLCASSVPGRSLDTQYFGPGTRLTVL.

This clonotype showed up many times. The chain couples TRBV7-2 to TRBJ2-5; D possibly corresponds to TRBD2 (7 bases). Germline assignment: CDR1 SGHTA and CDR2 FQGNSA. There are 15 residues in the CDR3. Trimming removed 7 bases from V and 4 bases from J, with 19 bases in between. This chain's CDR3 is CASNSVGGPGETQYF. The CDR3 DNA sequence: TGTGCCAGCAATTCCGTGGGGGGGCCGGGAGAGACCCAGTACTTC. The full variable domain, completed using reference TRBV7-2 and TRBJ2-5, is GAGVSQSPSNKVTEKGKDVELRCDPISGHTALYWYRQSLGQGLEFLIYFQGNSAPDKSGLPSDRFSAERTGGSVSTLTIQRTQQEDSAVYLCASNSVGGPGETQYFGPGTRLLVL.

This CDR3 is CASSLEVAGNEKLFF. CDR3 in DNA: TGCGCCAGCAGCTTGGAAGTTGCGGGGAATGAAAAACTGTTTTTT. The J gene is TRBJ1-4, the V gene TRBV5-1; no definite D call. The CDR3 consists of 15 residues. CDR1 SGHRS and CDR2 YFSETQ come from the germline V gene. The ends were cut back, 0 bases at V and 5 bases at J, with 11 bases in the middle.

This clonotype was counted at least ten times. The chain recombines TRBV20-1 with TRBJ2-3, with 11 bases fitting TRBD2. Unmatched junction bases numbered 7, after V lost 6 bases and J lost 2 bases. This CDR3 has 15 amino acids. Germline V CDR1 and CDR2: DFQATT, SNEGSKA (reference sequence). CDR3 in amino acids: CSANLAGGFTDTQYF. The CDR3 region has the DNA TGCAGTGCCAACCTAGCGGGGGGCTTCACAGATACGCAGTATTTT.

CDR3 protein: CAISEPRDSRLAFF. CDR3 DNA: TGTGCCATCAGTGAGCCCCGGGACAGCCGTCTGGCTTTCTTT. J is TRBJ1-1 and V is TRBV10-3; 7 nucleotides align to TRBD1. The CDR3 length is 14 residues. V was pared by 2 bases and J by 11 bases, with 11 bases of the junction left unmatched. Germline CDR1 and CDR2: ENHRY and SYGVKD.

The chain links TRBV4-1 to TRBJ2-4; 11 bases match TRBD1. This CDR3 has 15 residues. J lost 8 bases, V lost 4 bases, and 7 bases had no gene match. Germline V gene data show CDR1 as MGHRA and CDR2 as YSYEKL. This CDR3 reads CASSPDRDRGDIQYF. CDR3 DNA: TGCGCCAGCAGCCCAGATCGGGACAGGGGGGACATTCAGTACTTC.

The CDR3 region is CSASRSGGGINEQFF. CDR3 nucleotide sequence: TGCAGTGCCAGCCGGTCTGGCGGGGGTATCAATGAGCAGTTCTTC. V and J are TRBV20-1 and TRBJ2-1; TRBD2 matches at 7 bases. Losses at the gene ends were 6 bases for V and 6 bases for J; bases not matched to a gene: 14. CDR3 length equals 15 residues. CDR1 and CDR2 (germline): DFQATT, SNEGSKA (reference sequence).

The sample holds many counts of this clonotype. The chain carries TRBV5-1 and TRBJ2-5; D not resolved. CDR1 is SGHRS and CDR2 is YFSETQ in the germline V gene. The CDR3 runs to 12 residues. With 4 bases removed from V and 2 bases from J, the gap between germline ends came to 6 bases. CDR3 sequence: CASSRFQETQYF. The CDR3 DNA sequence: TGCGCCAGCAGCCGTTTTCAAGAGACCCAGTACTTC.

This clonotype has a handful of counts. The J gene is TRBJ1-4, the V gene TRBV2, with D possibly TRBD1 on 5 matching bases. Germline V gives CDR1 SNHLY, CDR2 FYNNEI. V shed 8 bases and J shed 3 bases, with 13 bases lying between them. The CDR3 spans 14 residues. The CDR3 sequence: CASRRGTSNEKLFF. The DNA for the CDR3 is TGTGCCAGCCGACGAGGGACCTCTAATGAAAAACTGTTTTTT.

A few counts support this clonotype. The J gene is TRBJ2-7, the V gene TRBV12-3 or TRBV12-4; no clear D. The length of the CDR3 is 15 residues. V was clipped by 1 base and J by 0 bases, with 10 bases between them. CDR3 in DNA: TGTGCCAGCAGTTTAGGGCACGCTAGCTCCTACGAGCAGTACTTC. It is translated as CASSLGHASSYEQYF.

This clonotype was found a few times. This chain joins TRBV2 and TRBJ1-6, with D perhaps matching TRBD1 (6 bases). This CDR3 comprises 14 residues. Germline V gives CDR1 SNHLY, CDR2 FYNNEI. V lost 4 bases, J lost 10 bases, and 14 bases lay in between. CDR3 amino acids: CASSADRTGSPLHF. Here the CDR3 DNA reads TGTGCCAGCAGTGCCGACAGGACTGGGTCACCCCTCCACTTT.

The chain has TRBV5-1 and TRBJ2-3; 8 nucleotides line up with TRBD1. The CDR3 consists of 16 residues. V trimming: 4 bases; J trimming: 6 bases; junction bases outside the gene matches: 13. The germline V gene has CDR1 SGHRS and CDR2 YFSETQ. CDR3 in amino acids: CASSPSAGQGGDTQYF. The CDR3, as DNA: TGCGCCAGCAGCCCGAGCGCCGGACAGGGTGGTGATACGCAGTATTTT.

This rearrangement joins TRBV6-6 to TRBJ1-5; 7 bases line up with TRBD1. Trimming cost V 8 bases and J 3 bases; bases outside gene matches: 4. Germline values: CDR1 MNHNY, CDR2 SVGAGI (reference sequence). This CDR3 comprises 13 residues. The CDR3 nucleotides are TGTGCCAGCGGGGGACAGCTCAATCAGCCCCAGCATTTT. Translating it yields CASGGQLNQPQHF.